This T cell receptor (beta chain) was observed in a study of metastatic and nonmetastatic thyroid tumors. TCRdb re-called the PCR reads through MiXCR. Of tens of thousands of clones in the sample, around a quarter were seen once. Every patient underwent thyroid surgery untreated. The clonotype comes from a male donor with papillary thyroid cancer or a benign thyroid nodule (not recorded which). Some clones in this sample may be carry-over from other donors' samples. The material sequenced was blood.

The CDR3 coding sequence is TGTGCCTGGAGTGAGGCTATACTATTACAGGGTGAGCAGTTCTTC. Its translation: CAWSEAILLQGEQFF. The chain joins TRBV30 to TRBJ2-1, with D tentatively TRBD1 (6 bases). The germline V and J ends were trimmed by 1 base and 9 bases, with 19 bases remaining between them. Germline V CDR1 and CDR2: GTSNPN, SVGIG (reference sequence). The CDR3 sequence is 15 residues long.